A selection of T cell receptor beta chains follows, all from one sample in a study of blood T cell repertoires in COVID-19. The repertoire was sequenced with immunoSEQ multiplex PCR; TCRdb's copy has only in-frame clones and lacks some. The data show about 220,000 clones, with 70% to 85% seen just once and approximately 1.3% held by the top ten. Sequenced material: PBMCs or T cells enriched from blood (not recorded which). All receptors come from a woman aged 40 to 55 with acute COVID-19. The CDR3 runs from the conserved cysteine through the conserved F or W. A D gene is named only where the DNA matches it firmly. Size values are once, few and many counts, or a class for expanded clones, and some rows have none.

D gene: .
clone size: .
V gene: TRBV3-1/TRBV3-2
J gene: TRBJ1-1
CDR3 protein: CASSSGVRPEAFF

D gene: .
clone size: .
V gene: TRBV5-1
J gene: TRBJ2-7
CDR3 protein: CASRRSEDEQYF

D gene: .
clone size: .
V gene: TRBV7-6
J gene: TRBJ1-5
CDR3 protein: CASGGSPYSNQPQHF

D gene: .
clone size: .
V gene: TRBV7-9
J gene: TRBJ1-2
CDR3 protein: CASSLSPNYGYTF

D gene: TRBD2
clone size: .
V gene: TRBV11-2
J gene: TRBJ2-1
CDR3 protein: CASSLTSGLGEQFF

D gene: .
clone size: .
V gene: TRBV3-1/TRBV3-2
J gene: TRBJ1-1
CDR3 protein: CASSQLGHTEAFF

D gene: .
clone size: .
V gene: TRBV18
J gene: TRBJ1-6
CDR3 protein: CASSPRPPFSGSYNSPLHF

D gene: .
clone size: .
V gene: TRBV5-6
J gene: TRBJ2-7
CDR3 protein: CASSFGTSSYEQYF

D gene: .
clone size: .
V gene: TRBV27
J gene: TRBJ1-5
CDR3 protein: CASSFVGAPGGQPQHF

D gene: .
clone size: .
V gene: TRBV4-2
J gene: TRBJ2-1
CDR3 protein: CASSQEKGPYNEQFF

D gene: TRBD1
clone size: .
V gene: TRBV19
J gene: TRBJ1-1
CDR3 protein: CASNPADRGRANTEAFF

D gene: TRBD1
clone size: .
V gene: TRBV5-1
J gene: TRBJ1-1
CDR3 protein: CASSSGQGWTEAFF

D gene: .
clone size: .
V gene: TRBV5-4
J gene: TRBJ1-2
CDR3 protein: CASSGTGNYGYTF

D gene: .
clone size: .
V gene: TRBV5-1
J gene: TRBJ2-2
CDR3 protein: CASSLVWTPPNTGELFF

D gene: TRBD2
clone size: .
V gene: TRBV28
J gene: TRBJ2-2
CDR3 protein: CASSVGGGRSNTGELFF

D gene: TRBD2
clone size: .
V gene: TRBV5-1
J gene: TRBJ2-7
CDR3 protein: CASNGRGRGTYEQYF

D gene: TRBD1
clone size: .
V gene: TRBV30
J gene: TRBJ1-5
CDR3 protein: CAWSATGTGVGQPQHF

D gene: .
clone size: .
V gene: TRBV6-5
J gene: TRBJ2-3
CDR3 protein: CASSHSTDTQYF

D gene: .
clone size: .
V gene: TRBV12-2
J gene: TRBJ2-7
CDR3 protein: CASRLETGGAYEQYF

D gene: .
clone size: .
V gene: TRBV7-9
J gene: TRBJ2-3
CDR3 protein: CASSPNAGTDTQYF

D gene: TRBD2
clone size: .
V gene: TRBV11-3
J gene: TRBJ2-2
CDR3 protein: CASSLEPTPGLAGVRNTGELFF

D gene: .
clone size: .
V gene: TRBV24-1
J gene: TRBJ1-5
CDR3 protein: CATSEFDRSNQPQHF

D gene: .
clone size: .
V gene: TRBV3-1/TRBV3-2
J gene: TRBJ2-5
CDR3 protein: CASSPPGLAETQYF

D gene: .
clone size: .
V gene: TRBV27
J gene: TRBJ1-5
CDR3 protein: CASRFRGQPQHF

D gene: TRBD1
clone size: .
V gene: TRBV7-6
J gene: TRBJ1-1
CDR3 protein: CASSFPRGQGQAEAFF

D gene: TRBD2
clone size: .
V gene: TRBV5-6
J gene: TRBJ2-5
CDR3 protein: CASSLLLAGGGQETQYF

D gene: TRBD1
clone size: .
V gene: TRBV2
J gene: TRBJ1-2
CDR3 protein: CASMEGAYGYTF

D gene: TRBD1
clone size: .
V gene: TRBV19
J gene: TRBJ1-1
CDR3 protein: CASSMRSAGGTEAFF

D gene: .
clone size: .
V gene: TRBV2
J gene: TRBJ1-5
CDR3 protein: CASGGGSQPQHF

D gene: TRBD1
clone size: once
V gene: TRBV5-1
J gene: TRBJ1-1
CDR3 protein: CASSLGQGGTEAFF

D gene: TRBD1
clone size: .
V gene: TRBV18
J gene: TRBJ1-5
CDR3 protein: CASSPLQGSNQPQHF

D gene: TRBD2
clone size: once
V gene: TRBV28
J gene: TRBJ2-6
CDR3 protein: CASSLSRLAVSGANVLTF

D gene: .
clone size: .
V gene: TRBV4-1
J gene: TRBJ2-1
CDR3 protein: CASSQGSMALNEQFF

D gene: .
clone size: once
V gene: TRBV29-1
J gene: TRBJ1-2
CDR3 protein: CSVKTGYGYTF

D gene: .
clone size: .
V gene: TRBV9
J gene: TRBJ2-2
CDR3 protein: CASSVVITGENTGELFF

D gene: .
clone size: .
V gene: TRBV7-3
J gene: TRBJ2-3
CDR3 protein: CASSSPGYMSTDTQYF